Shown below are 29 T cell receptor beta chains from a single sample sequenced in a study of blood T cell repertoires in COVID-19. The assay was immunoSEQ multiplex PCR, and TCRdb's table has in-frame clones only and misses some. The sample carries about 290,000 clones, just under 90% recorded once. The sample comprised peripheral blood. The receptors were gathered from a woman aged 30 to 39 with COVID-19, enrolled during active disease.

The chain recombines TRBV25-1 with TRBJ2-4; tentative D call: TRBD2 (6 bases). Germline V gene data show CDR1 as MGHDK and CDR2 as SYGVNS. CDR3 length: 16 residues. V lost 1 base and J lost 8, with 18 bases in between. The CDR3: CASSECPGREVDIQYF. The CDR3 DNA is TGTGCCAGCAGTGAATGCCCCGGAAGGGAGGTGGACATTCAGTACTTC.

Note on this clone: The junction does not match germline at one end; this may be a read error. Other DNA sequences in the same sample also yield this CDR3. The chain joins TRBV3-1 (or the pseudogene TRBV3-2) to TRBJ2-4; maybe TRBD1 (5 bases). This CDR3 is 17 amino acids long. Germline V gene lookup returns CDR1 LGHDT and CDR2 YNNKEL (reference sequence). The CDR3 DNA follows: TGTGCCAGCAGCCCCCGTTGGGGCGGCCAGTTCAAAAATATTCAGTACTTC. It is translated as CASSPRWGGQFKNIQYF.

This rearrangement joins TRBV30 to TRBJ1-1; 7 bases align to TRBD1. Trimming cost V 0 bases and J 10 bases; bases outside gene matches: 17. The germline gives CDR1 GTSNPN, CDR2 SVGIG (reference sequence). This CDR3 contains 16 residues. The CDR3 spells CAWSVKWARSSGGAFF. As DNA, the CDR3 is TGTGCCTGGAGTGTAAAATGGGCTAGGTCTTCAGGGGGAGCTTTCTTT.

The V call is TRBV5-5, the J call TRBJ1-6; D is perhaps TRBD1 (6 bases). V gave up 3 bases and J gave up 10 bases, with 11 bases separating them. From germline, CDR1 is SGHKS and CDR2 YYEKEE (reference sequence). The CDR3 runs 13 residues. CDR3 nucleotide sequence: TGTGCCAGCAGCTACGGACAGCCCTCACCCCTCCACTTT. Translated, it gives CASSYGQPSPLHF. Complete variable domain (other parts from reference TRBV5-5 and TRBJ1-6): DAGVTQSPTHLIKTRGQQVTLRCSPISGHKSVSWYQQVLGQGPQFIFQYYEKEERGRGNFPDRFSARQFPNYSSELNVNALLLGDSALYLCASSYGQPSPLHFGNGTRLTVT.

CDR3 region: CASSVTGIYGYTF. The CDR3 coding sequence is TGTGCCAGCAGCGTGACAGGGATCTATGGCTACACCTTC. The chain couples TRBV7-9 to TRBJ1-2; 7 bases agree with TRBD1. The CDR3 runs to 13 residues. V shed 5 bases and J 4 bases; nucleotides not matched to a gene: 4. The V gene's germline CDR1 is SEHNR and CDR2 FQNEAQ (reference sequence).

This chain uses TRBV30 with TRBJ2-5; 11 bases fit TRBD2. CDR1 and CDR2 from the germline V gene are GTSNPN and SVGIG (reference sequence). The CDR3 consists of 13 residues. The junction had 1 base not matched to a gene; V was cut back by 5 bases and J by 2 bases. CDR3 bases: TGTGCCTGGGCTAGCGGGGGGCAAGAGACCCAGTACTTC. Amino acids: CAWASGGQETQYF.

CDR3 protein: CASSSAQGQVNTEAFF. The DNA of the CDR3 is TGTGCCAGCAGCTCTGCACAGGGCCAGGTGAACACTGAAGCTTTCTTT. The chain links TRBV21-1 to TRBJ1-1; TRBD1 is the table's D call and was not checked against the DNA. TRBV21-1 is recorded as a pseudogene. The CDR3 totals 16 residues.

The chain is built from TRBV5-1 and TRBJ2-2; D is perhaps TRBD1 (5 bases). The CDR3 totals 14 residues. Between the trimmed V and J ends, which lost 3 bases and 7 bases, there was a span of 13 bases. Germline-derived CDR1 and CDR2 are SGHRS and YFSETQ. CDR3 protein: CASSSRTRGGELFF. The CDR3 coding sequence is TGCGCCAGCAGCTCACGGACACGTGGCGGGGAGCTGTTTTTT.

The chain recombines TRBV4-1 with TRBJ2-6, with D possibly being TRBD1 (6 bases). The germline CDR1 and CDR2 sequences are MGHRA and YSYEKL. This CDR3 is 17 amino acids long. Trimming removed 3 bases from V and 2 bases from J, with 14 bases in between. The CDR3 sequence: CASSHLLNRAGANVLTF. CDR3 DNA: TGCGCCAGCAGCCACCTGCTGAACAGGGCTGGGGCCAACGTCCTGACTTTC.

The V and J genes are TRBV28 and TRBJ1-3; the D gene is possibly TRBD1 (6 bases). The CDR3 has 16 amino acids. The germline gives CDR1 MDHEN, CDR2 SYDVKM. The V gene lost 4 bases and the J gene lost 4 bases, with 17 bases spanning the gap. Here the CDR3 DNA reads TGTGCCAGCAGTTCGTACTACAGGGTGGGAGGAAACACCATATATTTT. It specifies CASSSYYRVGGNTIYF.

The chain has TRBV6-5 and TRBJ2-7, with D possibly TRBD1 on 6 matching bases. CDR1 is MNHEY, CDR2 SVGAGI, per germline. CDR3 length: 14 amino acids. The ends were cut back, 0 bases at V and 7 bases at J, with 13 bases in the middle. In nucleotides, the CDR3 is TGTGCCAGCAGTTACTCCCGGGACACCTTAGAGCAGTACTTC. Translating gives CASSYSRDTLEQYF.

This clone was picked up one time. V is TRBV11-2 and J is TRBJ1-1, with 8 bases identical to TRBD1. Trimming took 3 bases from V and 1 from J; bases not matched to a gene: 10. The CDR3 is made up of 17 amino acids. The germline gives CDR1 SGHAT, CDR2 FQNNGV. The CDR3 nucleotides read TGTGCCAGCAGCTTCTACGGACAGGGCTTAGAGAACACTGAAGCTTTCTTT. The encoded protein is CASSFYGQGLENTEAFF.

V is TRBV27 and J is TRBJ1-1; D gene uncertain. The germline V gene encodes CDR1 MNHEY and CDR2 SMNVEV (reference sequence). The CDR3 is 13 residues long. Trimming stripped 3 bases from V and 4 bases from J, with 9 bases between. The CDR3 loop reads CASSFIGVTEAFF. CDR3 coding DNA: TGTGCCAGCAGTTTCATCGGGGTCACTGAAGCTTTCTTT.

This clone was recorded only once. The V call is TRBV27, the J call TRBJ1-5, with 9 bases fitting TRBD1. Unmatched junction bases numbered 8, after V lost 4 bases and J lost 7 bases. CDR1 and CDR2 (germline): MNHEY, SMNVEV (reference sequence). The CDR3 runs to 15 residues. CDR3 sequence: CASSSGTGIRQPQHF. CDR3 DNA: TGTGCCAGCAGTTCCGGGACAGGGATACGCCAGCCCCAGCATTTT.

Points on this clone: Germline is not matched at one junction end, which may reflect a read error. The chain is built from TRBV7-9 and TRBJ1-5; TRBD1 aligns across 9 bases. The CDR3 consists of 17 residues. CDR1 and CDR2 from the germline V gene are SEHNR and FQNEAQ (reference sequence). In DNA, the CDR3 is TGTGCCAGCAGCTCCCGGACAGGGGTGGAGGGCAATAAGCCCCAGCATTTT. This sequence encodes CASSSRTGVEGNKPQHF. The full variable domain, completed using reference TRBV7-9 and TRBJ1-5, is DTGVSQNPRHKITKRGQNVTFRCDPISEHNRLYWYRQTLGQGPEFLTYFQNEAQLEKSRLLSDRFSAERPKGSFSTLEIQRTEQGDSAMYLCASSSRTGVEGNKPQHFGDGTRLSIL.

The gene calls are TRBV7-2 and TRBJ1-2, with D possibly matching TRBD1 (5 bases). This CDR3 comprises 15 residues. Looked up from germline, CDR1 is SGHTA and CDR2 is FQGNSA. Deletions cut 0 bases from V and 4 bases from J, with 12 bases between. The DNA for the CDR3 is TGTGCCAGCAGCTTAGCGCCAGGGTGGGGCTATGGCTACACCTTC. Translation: CASSLAPGWGYGYTF.

The chain combines TRBV27 with TRBJ2-7, with TRBD1 as a possible D gene (5 bases). The V gene lost 3 bases and the J gene lost 4 bases, with 7 bases spanning the gap. Germline CDR1 is MNHEY and CDR2 is SMNVEV (reference sequence). The CDR3 runs 12 residues. CDR3 loop: CASSFRAYEQYF. The DNA for the CDR3 is TGTGCCAGCAGTTTCAGGGCTTACGAGCAGTACTTC.

The J gene is TRBJ1-3, the V gene TRBV4-1; D remains ambiguous. Germline V gives CDR1 MGHRA, CDR2 YSYEKL. V was pared by 0 bases and J by 4 bases, with 10 bases between. The CDR3 length is 15 residues. CDR3 DNA sequence: TGCGCCAGCAGCCAAGACGCAGTCGGGGGAAACACCATATATTTT. As protein: CASSQDAVGGNTIYF.

This chain connects TRBV29-1 to TRBJ1-1, with 11 bases fitting TRBD1. Germline lookup yields CDR1 SQVTM and CDR2 ANQGSEA. V gave up 6 bases and J gave up 5 bases; unmatched junction bases: 14. This CDR3 region has 16 residues. In nucleotides, the CDR3 is TGCAGCGTGAACGGACAGGGGGCGCATTTACTAACTGAAGCTTTCTTT. Translation: CSVNGQGAHLLTEAFF.

This chain connects TRBV7-6 to TRBJ2-7; D perhaps matches TRBD1 (5 bases). CDR3 size: 15 residues. V shed 5 bases and J shed 2 bases, with 16 bases lying between them. Germline assignment: CDR1 SGHVS and CDR2 FNYEAQ. The CDR3 DNA reads as TGTGCCAGCAGCCCAGAGGTATCAGGGACCTACGAGCAGTACTTC. Translation gives CASSPEVSGTYEQYF.

This clone was recorded only once. The genes are TRBV4-1 and TRBJ1-4; D ambiguous. The V and J ends lost 2 bases and 7 bases respectively, with 11 bases between them. This CDR3 comprises 14 residues. Germline V gives CDR1 MGHRA, CDR2 YSYEKL. As DNA, the CDR3 is TGCGCCAGCAGCCAATTGATACGGGGTGAAAAACTGTTTTTT. Encoded protein: CASSQLIRGEKLFF.

The J gene is TRBJ1-2, the V gene TRBV11-2, with no clear D. Germline V gives CDR1 SGHAT, CDR2 FQNNGV. Deletions cut 1 base from V and 6 bases from J, with 12 bases between. The CDR3 contains 14 residues. This chain's CDR3 is CASSLVTGIDGYTF. CDR3 in DNA: TGTGCCAGCAGCTTAGTGACGGGGATTGATGGCTACACCTTC.

The chain couples TRBV4-1 to TRBJ2-1; 7 bases agree with TRBD2. The CDR3 runs to 15 residues. CDR1 is MGHRA and CDR2 is YSYEKL in the germline V gene. Unmatched junction bases numbered 9, after V lost 4 bases and J lost 6 bases. The CDR3 sequence: CASSPLVAGRNEQFF. CDR3 nucleotides: TGCGCCAGCAGCCCTCTCGTAGCGGGCCGCAATGAGCAGTTCTTC.

The rearrangement joins TRBV6-5 to TRBJ1-2, with D unclear. This CDR3 spans 13 amino acids. Germline V gene data show CDR1 as MNHEY and CDR2 as SVGAGI. V dropped 7 bases and J dropped 8 bases, with 17 bases sitting between them. The CDR3 loop reads CASKLALTGGYTF. The CDR3 DNA follows: TGTGCCAGCAAATTGGCCTTGACCGGGGGCTACACCTTC.

The rearrangement joins TRBV18 to TRBJ1-1; TRBD1 matches at 7 bases. Trimming at V came to 4 bases and at J to 4 bases, leaving 9 bases not matched to a gene. CDR3 size: 15 residues. Germline CDR1 KGHSH, CDR2 LQKENI. CDR3 DNA: TGTGCCAGCTCACATGGGACAGCTAGTAGCACTGAAGCTTTCTTT. Protein sequence: CASSHGTASSTEAFF.

This chain links TRBV6-5 with TRBJ1-3, with 7 bases matching TRBD1. The CDR3 extends over 14 amino acids. The junction had 6 bases not matched to a gene; V was cut back by 8 bases and J by 2 bases. Looked up from germline, CDR1 is MNHEY and CDR2 is SVGAGI. The DNA for the CDR3 is TGTGCCAGCGAAATACAGGGGCCTGGAAACACCATATATTTT. Its translation: CASEIQGPGNTIYF.

The chain joins TRBV27 to TRBJ2-7; 7 bases are a match to TRBD2. Germline V lookup: CDR1 MNHEY, CDR2 SMNVEV (reference sequence). The V and J ends lost 6 bases and 0 bases, in that order; junction bases with no gene match: 8. The CDR3 length is 15 residues. CDR3 coding DNA: TGTGCCAGCAGGGGACCGGGGGGACCCTCCTACGAGCAGTACTTC. It specifies CASRGPGGPSYEQYF.

This chain uses TRBV19 with TRBJ1-3; no clear D gene. Trimming stripped 8 bases from V and 0 bases from J, with 14 bases between. Germline-derived CDR1 and CDR2 are LNHDA and SQIVND (reference sequence). This CDR3 has 15 amino acids. The CDR3 loop is CASRNGLNSGNTIYF. The CDR3 nucleotides are TGTGCCAGTCGAAACGGACTGAACTCTGGAAACACCATATATTTT.

The V gene is TRBV5-1, the J gene TRBJ1-2, with D unresolved. Germline loops: CDR1 SGHRS, CDR2 YFSETQ. The CDR3 is 13 amino acids. V lost 3 bases, J lost 4 bases, and 10 bases lay in between. CDR3 sequence reads: CASSSSEGYGYTF. As DNA, the CDR3 is TGCGCCAGCAGCTCGTCAGAGGGCTATGGCTACACCTTC.